These 13 T cell receptor beta chains share one sample of origin, sequenced in a study of shared clonotypes between healthy human individuals. TCRdb's table, derived via immunoSEQ multiplex PCR, lists solely in-frame clones and lacks some. The sample lists about 680,000 clones, about 80% occurring once. The sequencing sample was made of memory CD4+ T cells sorted from blood. Subset reported: CD45RA-negative fraction. Source of these receptors: a woman younger than 45 in good health.

The V and J genes are TRBV15 and TRBJ1-2; TRBD1 might be the D (6 bases). The germline gives CDR1 LNHNV, CDR2 YYDKDF (reference sequence). V shed 1 base and J shed 5 bases, with 8 bases lying between them. CDR3 length: 13 residues. CDR3 region: CATSRGGGYGYTF. The CDR3 DNA sequence: TGTGCCACCAGCAGAGGAGGGGGGTATGGCTACACCTTC.

J is TRBJ1-5 and V is TRBV7-9; 10 nucleotides agree with TRBD1. The germline gives CDR1 SEHNR, CDR2 FQNEAQ (reference sequence). CDR3 length equals 14 residues. The V gene end was trimmed by 5 bases and the J gene end by 10 bases; junction bases not matched to a gene: 8. CDR3 amino acids: CASSLGTGVVPQHF. In DNA form, the CDR3 reads TGTGCCAGCAGCCTCGGGACAGGGGTTGTACCCCAGCATTTT.

This clone showed up just a few times. The chain has TRBV6-6 and TRBJ2-7; D gene ambiguous. Looked up from germline, CDR1 is MNHNY and CDR2 is SVGAGI (reference sequence). The CDR3 is 11 amino acids. V was trimmed by 5 bases and J by 12 bases, leaving 14 bases between them. The CDR3 coding sequence is TGTGCCAGCAGTACCGACGGCCAACGGTACTTC. Residues: CASSTDGQRYF.

The chain employs TRBV5-4 and TRBJ2-5, with 8 positions matching TRBD2. The junction had 14 bases not matched to a gene; V was cut back by 3 bases and J by 4 bases. Germline V gene sequence: CDR1 SGHNT, CDR2 YYREEE (reference sequence). The CDR3 has 17 amino acids. CDR3 bases: TGTGCCAGCAGCTGGAGCGGGAGAGGGACGTCGCGAGAGACCCAGTACTTC. It yields the protein CASSWSGRGTSRETQYF.

V and J are TRBV28 and TRBJ2-7; 11 bases are shared with TRBD1. The CDR3 totals 16 residues. Trimming cost V 6 bases and J 3 bases; bases outside gene matches: 10. Germline V gives CDR1 MDHEN, CDR2 SYDVKM. This CDR3 reads CASRSRPGTGGYEQYF. The CDR3 region has the DNA TGTGCCAGCAGATCCCGTCCCGGGACAGGGGGCTACGAGCAGTACTTC.

The chain has TRBV5-1 and TRBJ1-1; D ambiguous. Looked up from germline, CDR1 is SGHRS and CDR2 is YFSETQ. The ends were cut back, 0 bases at V and 1 base at J, with 10 bases in the middle. The CDR3 has 15 amino acids. The CDR3 nucleotides are TGCGCCAGCAGCTTGGATCGACGGCAGAACACTGAAGCTTTCTTT. This codes for CASSLDRRQNTEAFF. Full variable domain (remainder filled in from reference TRBV5-1 and TRBJ1-1): KAGVTQTPRYLIKTRGQQVTLSCSPISGHRSVSWYQQTPGQGLQFLFEYFSETQRNKGNFPGRFSGRQFSNSRSEMNVSTLELGDSALYLCASSLDRRQNTEAFFGQGTRLTVV.

The rearrangement uses TRBV2 and TRBJ1-5; 7 bases are shared with TRBD1. Germline V CDR1 and CDR2: SNHLY, FYNNEI. V lost 1 base, J lost 7 bases, and 7 bases stayed unmatched. CDR3 length: 15 amino acids. CDR3 nucleotide sequence: TGTGCCAGCAGTGAAGGCAGGGGGGACGGGCAGCCCCAGCATTTT. This sequence encodes CASSEGRGDGQPQHF. Supplemented by reference TRBV2 and TRBJ1-5, the full variable domain reads EPEVTQTPSHQVTQMGQEVILRCVPISNHLYFYWYRQILGQKVEFLVSFYNNEISEKSEIFDDQFSVERPDGSNFTLKIRSTKLEDSAMYFCASSEGRGDGQPQHFGDGTRLSIL.

The rearrangement joins TRBV23-1 to TRBJ2-4; 8 bases are shared with TRBD1. TRBV23-1 is placed among ORFs of uncertain function. With V trimmed by 7 bases and J by 3 bases, 14 bases remained unmatched. CDR3 length: 17 residues. CDR3 sequence: CASTRGTGYPYKNIQYF. The CDR3 DNA reads TGCGCCAGCACCCGAGGGACAGGTTACCCCTACAAAAACATTCAGTACTTC.

The V gene is TRBV11-2, the J gene TRBJ2-7; no clear D gene. The germline V gene has CDR1 SGHAT and CDR2 FQNNGV. V was shortened by 4 bases and J by 2 bases, with 12 bases between the two germline ends. The CDR3 consists of 14 residues. CDR3 protein: CASSSLLSPYEQYF. The CDR3 region has the DNA TGTGCCAGCAGCTCCCTTTTAAGTCCCTACGAGCAGTACTTC.

This clone was counted between two and nine times. CDR3 sequence reads: CASSLAWGSLGGQFF. Written as DNA, the CDR3 is TGCGCCAGCAGCTTGGCCTGGGGCTCCTTGGGAGGGCAGTTCTTC. This chain connects TRBV5-1 to TRBJ2-1; a weak D match, TRBD2 (6 bases). The germline V gene has CDR1 SGHRS and CDR2 YFSETQ. Trimming removed 0 bases at V and 12 bases at J, with 19 bases between. The CDR3 sequence is 15 residues long.

V is TRBV4-2 and J is TRBJ2-2; 9 positions match TRBD2. There are 15 residues in the CDR3. V lost 3 bases, J lost 6 bases, and 5 bases stayed unmatched. The V gene's germline CDR1 is LGHNA and CDR2 YNFKEQ. CDR3 region: CASSQVAGAPGELFF. CDR3 in DNA: TGTGCCAGCAGCCAGGTAGCGGGAGCCCCCGGGGAGCTGTTTTTT.

This clone was observed a few times. The chain is built from TRBV7-8 and TRBJ2-2; the match to TRBD2 covers 12 bases. Germline CDR1 SGHVS, CDR2 FQNEAQ. The CDR3 is 17 amino acids. Unmatched junction bases numbered 9, after V lost 4 bases and J lost 6 bases. The CDR3 coding sequence is TGTGCCAGCAGCTCTTCGACTAGCGGGAGTTCGTCCGGGGAGCTGTTTTTT. Protein product: CASSSSTSGSSSGELFF.

The genes are TRBV10-3 and TRBJ2-7, with D tentatively TRBD2 (5 bases). Per germline, CDR1 ENHRY and CDR2 SYGVKD. V was trimmed by 4 bases and J by 5 bases, leaving 15 bases between them. This CDR3 is built from 14 residues. CDR3 bases: TGTGCCATCAGTGCCGAGGGTGAAAGGAACGAGCAGTACTTC. Its translation: CAISAEGERNEQYF.